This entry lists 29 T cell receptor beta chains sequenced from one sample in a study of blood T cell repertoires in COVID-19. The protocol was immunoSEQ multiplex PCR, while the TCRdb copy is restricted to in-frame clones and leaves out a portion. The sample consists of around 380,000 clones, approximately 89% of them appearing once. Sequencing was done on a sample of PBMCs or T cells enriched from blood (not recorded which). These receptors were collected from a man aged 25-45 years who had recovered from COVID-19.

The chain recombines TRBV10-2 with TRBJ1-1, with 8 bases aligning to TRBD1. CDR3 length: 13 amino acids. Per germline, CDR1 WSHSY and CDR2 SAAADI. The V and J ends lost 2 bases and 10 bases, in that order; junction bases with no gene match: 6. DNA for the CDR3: TGCGCCAGCAGTGAGGCGTTTACAGGGGGAGCTTTCTTT. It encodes CASSEAFTGGAFF.

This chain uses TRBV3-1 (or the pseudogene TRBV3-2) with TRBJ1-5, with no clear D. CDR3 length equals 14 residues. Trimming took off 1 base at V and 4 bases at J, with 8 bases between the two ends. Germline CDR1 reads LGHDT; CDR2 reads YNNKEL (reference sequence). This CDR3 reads CASSQGPENQPQHF. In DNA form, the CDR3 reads TGTGCCAGCAGCCAAGGGCCCGAAAATCAGCCCCAGCATTTT.

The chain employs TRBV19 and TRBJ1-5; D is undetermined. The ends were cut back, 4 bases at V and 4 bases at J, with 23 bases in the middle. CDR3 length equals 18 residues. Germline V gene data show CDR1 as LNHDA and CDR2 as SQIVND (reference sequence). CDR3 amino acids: CASSTTNLPTGTNQPQHF. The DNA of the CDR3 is TGTGCCAGTAGTACTACTAACCTGCCGACGGGAACAAATCAGCCCCAGCATTTT.

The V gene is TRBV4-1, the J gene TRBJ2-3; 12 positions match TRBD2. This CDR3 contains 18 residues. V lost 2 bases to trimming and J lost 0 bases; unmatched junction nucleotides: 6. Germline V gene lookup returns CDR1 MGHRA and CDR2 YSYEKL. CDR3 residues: CASSQRLAGGPSTDTQYF. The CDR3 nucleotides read TGCGCCAGCAGCCAAAGGCTAGCGGGGGGGCCTAGCACAGATACGCAGTATTTT.

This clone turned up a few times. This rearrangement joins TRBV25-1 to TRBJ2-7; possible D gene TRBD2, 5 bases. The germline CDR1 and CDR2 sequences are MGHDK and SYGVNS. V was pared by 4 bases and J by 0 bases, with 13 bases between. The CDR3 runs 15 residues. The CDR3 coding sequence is TGTGCCAGCAGTGTATTGGGAGACGGCTCCTACGAGCAGTACTTC. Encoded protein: CASSVLGDGSYEQYF.

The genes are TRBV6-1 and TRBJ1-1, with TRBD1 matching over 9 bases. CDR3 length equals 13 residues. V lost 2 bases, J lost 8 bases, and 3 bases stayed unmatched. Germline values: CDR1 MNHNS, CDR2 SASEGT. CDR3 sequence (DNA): TGTGCCAGCAGTGAATGGACAGGGGCAGAAGCTTTCTTT. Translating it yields CASSEWTGAEAFF.

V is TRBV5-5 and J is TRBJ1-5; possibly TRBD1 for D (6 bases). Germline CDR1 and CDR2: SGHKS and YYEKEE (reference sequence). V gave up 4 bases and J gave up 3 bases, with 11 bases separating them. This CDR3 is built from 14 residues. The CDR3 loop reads CASSPRTVNQPQHF. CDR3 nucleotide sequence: TGTGCCAGCAGCCCCCGGACAGTCAATCAGCCCCAGCATTTT.

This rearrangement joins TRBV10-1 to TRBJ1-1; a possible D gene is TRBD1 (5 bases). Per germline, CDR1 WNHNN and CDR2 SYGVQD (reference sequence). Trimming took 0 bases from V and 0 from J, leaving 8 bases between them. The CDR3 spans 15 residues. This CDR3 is CASSESTAMNTEAFF. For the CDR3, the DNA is TGCGCCAGCAGTGAGTCGACAGCTATGAACACTGAAGCTTTCTTT.

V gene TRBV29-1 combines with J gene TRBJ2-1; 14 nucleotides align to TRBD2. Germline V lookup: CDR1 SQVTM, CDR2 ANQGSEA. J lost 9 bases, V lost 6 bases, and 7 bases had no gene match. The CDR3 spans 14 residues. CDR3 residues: CSVLTSGGAGEQFF. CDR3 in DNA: TGCAGCGTACTGACTAGCGGGGGGGCTGGTGAGCAGTTCTTC.

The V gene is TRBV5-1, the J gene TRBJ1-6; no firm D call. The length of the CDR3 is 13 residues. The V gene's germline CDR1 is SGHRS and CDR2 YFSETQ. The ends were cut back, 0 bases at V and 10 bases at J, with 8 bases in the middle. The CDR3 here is CASSLAVSSPLHF. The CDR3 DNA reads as TGCGCCAGCAGCTTGGCCGTTTCCTCACCCCTCCACTTT.

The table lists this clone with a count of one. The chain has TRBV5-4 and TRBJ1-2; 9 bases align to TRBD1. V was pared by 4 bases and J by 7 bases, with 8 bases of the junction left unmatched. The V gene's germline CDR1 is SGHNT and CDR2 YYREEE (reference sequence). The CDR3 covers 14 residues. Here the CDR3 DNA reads TGTGCCAGCAGCCCACAGGGGGCGCCTAGTGGCTACACCTTC. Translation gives CASSPQGAPSGYTF. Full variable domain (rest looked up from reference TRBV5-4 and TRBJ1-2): ETGVTQSPTHLIKTRGQQVTLRCSSQSGHNTVSWYQQALGQGPQFIFQYYREEENGRGNFPPRFSGLQFPNYSSELNVNALELDDSALYLCASSPQGAPSGYTFGSGTRLTVV.

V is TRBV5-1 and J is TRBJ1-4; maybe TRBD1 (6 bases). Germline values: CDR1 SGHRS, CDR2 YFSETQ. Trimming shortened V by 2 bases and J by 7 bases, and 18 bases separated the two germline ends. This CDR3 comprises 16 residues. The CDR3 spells CASSFAGGGLREKLFF. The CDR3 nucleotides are TGCGCCAGCAGCTTTGCGGGGGGCGGTCTACGTGAAAAACTGTTTTTT.

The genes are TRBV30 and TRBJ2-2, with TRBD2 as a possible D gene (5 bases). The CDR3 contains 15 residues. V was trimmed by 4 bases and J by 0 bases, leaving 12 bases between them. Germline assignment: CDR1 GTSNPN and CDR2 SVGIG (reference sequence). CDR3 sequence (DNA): TGTGCCTGGATGGGGTCTAGCACGAACACCGGGGAGCTGTTTTTT. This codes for CAWMGSSTNTGELFF.

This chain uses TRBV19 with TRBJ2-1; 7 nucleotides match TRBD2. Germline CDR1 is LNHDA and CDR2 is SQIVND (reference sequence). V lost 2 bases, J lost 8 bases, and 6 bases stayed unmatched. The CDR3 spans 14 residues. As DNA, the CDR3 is TGTGCCAGTAGTATACAGGGAGGGGACCATGAGCAGTTCTTC. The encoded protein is CASSIQGGDHEQFF.

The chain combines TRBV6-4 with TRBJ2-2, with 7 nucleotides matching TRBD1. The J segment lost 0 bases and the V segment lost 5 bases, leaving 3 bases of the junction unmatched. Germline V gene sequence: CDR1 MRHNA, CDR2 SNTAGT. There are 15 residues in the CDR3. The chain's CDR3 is CASSLGGTNTGELFF. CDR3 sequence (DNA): TGTGCCAGCAGTCTAGGGGGCACGAACACCGGGGAGCTGTTTTTT.

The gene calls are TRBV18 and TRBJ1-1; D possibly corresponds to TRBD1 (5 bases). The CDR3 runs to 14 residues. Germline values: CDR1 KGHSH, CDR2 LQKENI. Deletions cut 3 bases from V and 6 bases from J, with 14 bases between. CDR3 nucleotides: TGTGCCAGCTCACCCGGGGCGGGGGGAGCTGAAGCTTTCTTT. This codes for CASSPGAGGAEAFF.

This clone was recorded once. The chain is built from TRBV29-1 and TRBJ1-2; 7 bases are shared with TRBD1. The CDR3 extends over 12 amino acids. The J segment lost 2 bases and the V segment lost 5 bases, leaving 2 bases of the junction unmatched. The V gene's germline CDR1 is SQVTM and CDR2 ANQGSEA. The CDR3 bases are TGCAGCGTTAGGGGGCCCAACTATGGCTACACCTTC. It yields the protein CSVRGPNYGYTF.

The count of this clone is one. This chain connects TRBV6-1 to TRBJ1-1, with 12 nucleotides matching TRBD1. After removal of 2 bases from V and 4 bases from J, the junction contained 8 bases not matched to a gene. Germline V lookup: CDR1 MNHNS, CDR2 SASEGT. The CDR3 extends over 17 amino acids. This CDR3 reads CASSEWGTGGRGTEAFF. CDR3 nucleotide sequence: TGTGCCAGCAGTGAATGGGGGACAGGGGGCCGGGGCACTGAAGCTTTCTTT.

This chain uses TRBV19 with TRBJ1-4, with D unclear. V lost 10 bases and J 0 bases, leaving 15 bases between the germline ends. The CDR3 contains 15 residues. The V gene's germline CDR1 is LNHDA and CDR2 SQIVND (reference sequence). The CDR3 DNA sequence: TGTGCCACCCTAGACCGAATTGCAACTAATGAAAAACTGTTTTTT. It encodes CATLDRIATNEKLFF. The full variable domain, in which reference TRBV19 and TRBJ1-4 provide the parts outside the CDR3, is DGGITQSPKYLFRKEGQNVTLSCEQNLNHDAMYWYRQDPGQGLRLIYYSQIVNDFQKGDIAEGYSVSREKKESFPLTVTSAQKNPTAFYLCATLDRIATNEKLFFGSGTQLSVL.

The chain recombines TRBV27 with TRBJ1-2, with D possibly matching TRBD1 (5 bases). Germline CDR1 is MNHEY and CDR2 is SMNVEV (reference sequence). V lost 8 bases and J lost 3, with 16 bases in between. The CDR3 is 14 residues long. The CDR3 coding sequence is TGTGCCAGCGCCGGGGCGGGGGGTGACTATGGCTACACCTTC. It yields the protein CASAGAGGDYGYTF.

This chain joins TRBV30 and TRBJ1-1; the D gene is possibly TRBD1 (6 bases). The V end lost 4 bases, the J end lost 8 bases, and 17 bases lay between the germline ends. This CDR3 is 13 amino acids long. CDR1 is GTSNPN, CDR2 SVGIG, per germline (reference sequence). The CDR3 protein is CAWNPGVSLEAFF. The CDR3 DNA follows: TGTGCCTGGAACCCAGGGGTTTCCCTCGAAGCTTTCTTT.

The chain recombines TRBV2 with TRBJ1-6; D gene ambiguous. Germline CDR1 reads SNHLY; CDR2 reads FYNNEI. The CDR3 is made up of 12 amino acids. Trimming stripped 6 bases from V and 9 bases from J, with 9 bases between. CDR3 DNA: TGTGCCAGCAGGATAGGCGGTTCACCCCTCCACTTT. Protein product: CASRIGGSPLHF. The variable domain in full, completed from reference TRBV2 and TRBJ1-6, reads EPEVTQTPSHQVTQMGQEVILRCVPISNHLYFYWYRQILGQKVEFLVSFYNNEISEKSEIFDDQFSVERPDGSNFTLKIRSTKLEDSAMYFCASRIGGSPLHFGNGTRLTVT.

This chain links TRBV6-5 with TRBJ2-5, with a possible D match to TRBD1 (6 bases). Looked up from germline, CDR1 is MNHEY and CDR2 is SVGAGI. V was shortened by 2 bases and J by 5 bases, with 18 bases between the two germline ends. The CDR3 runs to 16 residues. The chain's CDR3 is CASSYAKQGVGETQYF. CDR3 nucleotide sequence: TGTGCCAGCAGTTACGCAAAACAGGGAGTGGGGGAGACCCAGTACTTC.

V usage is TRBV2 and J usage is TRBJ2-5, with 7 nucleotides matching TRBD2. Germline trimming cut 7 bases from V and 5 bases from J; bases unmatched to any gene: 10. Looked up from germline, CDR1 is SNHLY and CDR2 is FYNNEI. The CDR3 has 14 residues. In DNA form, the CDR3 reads TGTGCCAGCACCGAGGTCAGGGAGGGGGAGACCCAGTACTTC. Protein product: CASTEVREGETQYF.

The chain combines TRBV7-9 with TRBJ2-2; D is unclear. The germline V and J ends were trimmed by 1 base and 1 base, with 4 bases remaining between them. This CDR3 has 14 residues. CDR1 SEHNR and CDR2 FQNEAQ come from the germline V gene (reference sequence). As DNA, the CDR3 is TGTGCCAGCAGCTTAGGACAGAACACCGGGGAGCTGTTTTTT. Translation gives CASSLGQNTGELFF.

This CDR3 is CASSPTGFQPQHF. The CDR3 nucleotides read TGCGCCAGCAGCCCAACAGGGTTTCAGCCCCAGCATTTT. V and J are TRBV5-1 and TRBJ1-5, with a tentative D call TRBD1 (6 bases). The CDR3 is 13 amino acids. The germline V and J ends were trimmed by 4 bases and 6 bases, with 11 bases remaining between them. The germline V gene has CDR1 SGHRS and CDR2 YFSETQ.

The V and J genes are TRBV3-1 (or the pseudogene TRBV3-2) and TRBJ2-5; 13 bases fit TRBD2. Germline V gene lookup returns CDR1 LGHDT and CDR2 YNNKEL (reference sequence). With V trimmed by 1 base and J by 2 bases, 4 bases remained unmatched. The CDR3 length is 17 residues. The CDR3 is CASSQGLAGGGQETQYF. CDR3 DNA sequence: TGTGCCAGCAGCCAAGGACTAGCGGGGGGCGGACAAGAGACCCAGTACTTC.

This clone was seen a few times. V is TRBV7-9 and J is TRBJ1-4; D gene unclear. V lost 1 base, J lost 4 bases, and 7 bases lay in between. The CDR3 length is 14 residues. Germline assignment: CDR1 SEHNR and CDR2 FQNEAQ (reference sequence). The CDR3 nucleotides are TGTGCCAGCAGCTTAGTCAACAGTAATGAAAAACTGTTTTTT. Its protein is CASSLVNSNEKLFF.

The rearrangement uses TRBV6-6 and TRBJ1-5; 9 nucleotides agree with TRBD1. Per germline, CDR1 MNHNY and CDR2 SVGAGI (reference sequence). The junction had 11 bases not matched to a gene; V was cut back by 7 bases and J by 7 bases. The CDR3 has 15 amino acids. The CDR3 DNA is TGTGCCAGCAAACAAATCCGGGACAGGGCCCAGCCCCAGCATTTT. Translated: CASKQIRDRAQPQHF.